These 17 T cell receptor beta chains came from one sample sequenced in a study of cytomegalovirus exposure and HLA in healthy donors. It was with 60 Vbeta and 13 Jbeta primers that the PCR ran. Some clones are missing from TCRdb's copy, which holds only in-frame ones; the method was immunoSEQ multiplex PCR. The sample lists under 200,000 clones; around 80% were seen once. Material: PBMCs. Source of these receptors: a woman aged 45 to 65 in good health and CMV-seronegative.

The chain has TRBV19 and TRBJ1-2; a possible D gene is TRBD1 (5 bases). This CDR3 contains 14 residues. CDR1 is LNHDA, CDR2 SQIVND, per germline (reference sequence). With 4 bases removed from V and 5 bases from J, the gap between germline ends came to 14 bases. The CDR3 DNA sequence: TGTGCCAGTAGTAAAGGCAGGGAGGGATATGGCTACACCTTC. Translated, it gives CASSKGREGYGYTF.

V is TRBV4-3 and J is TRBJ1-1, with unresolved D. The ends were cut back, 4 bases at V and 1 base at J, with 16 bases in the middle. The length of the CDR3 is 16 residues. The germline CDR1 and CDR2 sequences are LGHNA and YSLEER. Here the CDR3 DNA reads TGCGCCAGCAGCCCTCGAATATTCGACAAGAACACTGAAGCTTTCTTT. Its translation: CASSPRIFDKNTEAFF.

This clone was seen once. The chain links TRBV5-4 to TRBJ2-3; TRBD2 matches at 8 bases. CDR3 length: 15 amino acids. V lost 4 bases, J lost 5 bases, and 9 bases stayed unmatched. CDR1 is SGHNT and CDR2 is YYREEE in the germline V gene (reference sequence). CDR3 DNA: TGTGCCAGCAGCACCCAAGCGGGAGCGGAAGATACGCAGTATTTT. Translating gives CASSTQAGAEDTQYF.

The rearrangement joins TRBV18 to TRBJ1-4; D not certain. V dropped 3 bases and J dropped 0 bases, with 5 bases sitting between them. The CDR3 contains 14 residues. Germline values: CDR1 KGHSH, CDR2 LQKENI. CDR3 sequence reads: CASSPRATNEKLFF. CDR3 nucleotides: TGTGCCAGCTCACCGAGGGCAACTAATGAAAAACTGTTTTTT.

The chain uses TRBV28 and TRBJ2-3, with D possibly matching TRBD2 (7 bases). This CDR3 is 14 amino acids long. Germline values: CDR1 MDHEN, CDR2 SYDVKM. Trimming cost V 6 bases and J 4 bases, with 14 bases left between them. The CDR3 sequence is CASRVGGPPDTQYF. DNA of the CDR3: TGTGCCAGCAGGGTGGGGGGGCCGCCAGATACGCAGTATTTT.

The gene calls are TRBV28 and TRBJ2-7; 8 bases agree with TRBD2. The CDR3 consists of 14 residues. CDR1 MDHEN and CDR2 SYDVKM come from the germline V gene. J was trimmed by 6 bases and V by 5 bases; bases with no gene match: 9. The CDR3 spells CASSQSGGGGEQYF. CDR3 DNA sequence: TGTGCCAGCAGTCAAAGCGGGGGAGGGGGCGAGCAGTACTTC.

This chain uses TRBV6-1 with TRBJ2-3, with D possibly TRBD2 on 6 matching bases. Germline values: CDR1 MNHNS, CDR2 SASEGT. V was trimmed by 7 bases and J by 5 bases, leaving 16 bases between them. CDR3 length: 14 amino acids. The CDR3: CASTVRGLEDTQYF. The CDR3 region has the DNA TGTGCCAGCACGGTTCGGGGGTTGGAAGATACGCAGTATTTT.

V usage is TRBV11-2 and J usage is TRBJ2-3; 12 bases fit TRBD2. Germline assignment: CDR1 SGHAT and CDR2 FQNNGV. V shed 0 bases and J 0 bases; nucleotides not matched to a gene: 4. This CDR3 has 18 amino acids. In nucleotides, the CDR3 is TGTGCCAGCAGCTTAGATCTTCTAGCGGGAGGGAGCACAGATACGCAGTATTTT. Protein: CASSLDLLAGGSTDTQYF.

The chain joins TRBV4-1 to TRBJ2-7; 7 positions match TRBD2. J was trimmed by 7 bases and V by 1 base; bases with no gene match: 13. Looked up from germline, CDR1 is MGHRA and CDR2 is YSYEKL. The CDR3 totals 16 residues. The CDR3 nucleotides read TGCGCCAGCAGCCAAGCCCTCTCTAGCGGAGGGAGGGAGCAGTACTTC. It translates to CASSQALSSGGREQYF.

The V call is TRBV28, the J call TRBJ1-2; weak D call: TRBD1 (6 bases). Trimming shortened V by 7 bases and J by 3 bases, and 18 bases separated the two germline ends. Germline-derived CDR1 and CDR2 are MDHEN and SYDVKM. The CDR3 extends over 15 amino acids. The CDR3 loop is CASNRAGEGHYGYTF. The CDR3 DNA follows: TGTGCCAGCAACCGAGCAGGGGAAGGGCACTATGGCTACACCTTC.

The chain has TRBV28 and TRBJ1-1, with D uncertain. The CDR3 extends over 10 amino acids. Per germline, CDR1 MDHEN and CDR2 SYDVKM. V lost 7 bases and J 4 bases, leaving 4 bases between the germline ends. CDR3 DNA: TGTGCCAGCATTCGCACTGAAGCTTTCTTT. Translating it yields CASIRTEAFF.

This CDR3 reads CASIPPTGRRTTQYF. Here the CDR3 DNA reads TGTGCCAGCATCCCACCGACAGGGAGGAGAACGACCCAGTACTTC. This chain uses TRBV28 with TRBJ2-5, with D maybe TRBD1 (7 bases). There are 15 residues in the CDR3. CDR1 and CDR2 from the germline V gene are MDHEN and SYDVKM. Trimming left V 7 bases short and J 7 bases short, with 22 bases between.

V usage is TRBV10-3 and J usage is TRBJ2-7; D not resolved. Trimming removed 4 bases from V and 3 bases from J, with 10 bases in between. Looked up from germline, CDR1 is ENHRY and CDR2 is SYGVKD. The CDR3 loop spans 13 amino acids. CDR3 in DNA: TGTGCCATCAGTGTACACACCAACTACGAGCAGTACTTC. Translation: CAISVHTNYEQYF.

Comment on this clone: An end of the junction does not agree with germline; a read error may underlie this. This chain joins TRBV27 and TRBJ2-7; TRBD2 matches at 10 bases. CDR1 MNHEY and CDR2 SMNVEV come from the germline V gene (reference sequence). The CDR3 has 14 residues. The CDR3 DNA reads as TGTGCCACCAGTGGCGGACTAGCGGCCTACGAGCAGTACTTC. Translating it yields CATSGGLAAYEQYF.

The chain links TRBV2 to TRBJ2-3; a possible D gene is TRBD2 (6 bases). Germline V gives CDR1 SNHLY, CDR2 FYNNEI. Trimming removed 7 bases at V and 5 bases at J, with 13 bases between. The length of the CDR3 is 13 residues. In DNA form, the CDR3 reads TGTGCCAGCACCGTCGGACTAAGAGATACGCAGTATTTT. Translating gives CASTVGLRDTQYF.

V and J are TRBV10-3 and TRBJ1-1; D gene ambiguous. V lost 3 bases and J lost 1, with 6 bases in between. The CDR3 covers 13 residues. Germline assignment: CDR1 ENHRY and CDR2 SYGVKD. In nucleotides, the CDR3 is TGTGCCATCAGTGACGGAGGGAACACTGAAGCTTTCTTT. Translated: CAISDGGNTEAFF.

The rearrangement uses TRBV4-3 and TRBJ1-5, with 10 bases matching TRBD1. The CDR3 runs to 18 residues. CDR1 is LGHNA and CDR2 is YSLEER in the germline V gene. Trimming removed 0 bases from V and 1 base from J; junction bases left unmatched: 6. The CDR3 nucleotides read TGCGCCAGCAGCCAAGATTTCGGGACAGGGGCCAGCAATCAGCCCCAGCATTTT. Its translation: CASSQDFGTGASNQPQHF.